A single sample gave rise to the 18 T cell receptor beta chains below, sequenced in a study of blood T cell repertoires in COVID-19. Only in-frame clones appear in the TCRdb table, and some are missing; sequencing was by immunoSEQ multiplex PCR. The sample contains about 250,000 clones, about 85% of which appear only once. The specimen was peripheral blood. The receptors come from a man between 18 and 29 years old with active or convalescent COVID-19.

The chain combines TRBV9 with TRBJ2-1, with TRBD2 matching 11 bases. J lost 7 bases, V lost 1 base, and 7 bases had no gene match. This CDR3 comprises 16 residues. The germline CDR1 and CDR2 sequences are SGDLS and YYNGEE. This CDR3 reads CASSVPLAGGANEQFF. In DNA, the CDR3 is TGTGCCAGCAGCGTACCCTTAGCGGGAGGGGCGAATGAGCAGTTCTTC.

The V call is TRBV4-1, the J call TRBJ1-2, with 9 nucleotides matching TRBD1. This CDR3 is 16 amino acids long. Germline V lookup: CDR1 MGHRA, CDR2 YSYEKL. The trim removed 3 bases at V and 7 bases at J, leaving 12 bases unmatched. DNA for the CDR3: TGCGCCAGCAGCCACCCACCGGGACAGGGACATTTTGGCTACACCTTC. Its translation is CASSHPPGQGHFGYTF.

The CDR3 protein is CASSQGKGAGGYTF. In DNA form, the CDR3 reads TGTGCCAGCAGCCAGGGAAAAGGGGCTGGTGGCTACACCTTC. This rearrangement joins TRBV13 to TRBJ1-2; TRBD1 is a possible D gene (5 bases). In germline, CDR1 is PRHDT, CDR2 FYEKMQ (reference sequence). V was clipped by 5 bases and J by 7 bases, with 17 bases between them. The CDR3 runs to 14 residues.

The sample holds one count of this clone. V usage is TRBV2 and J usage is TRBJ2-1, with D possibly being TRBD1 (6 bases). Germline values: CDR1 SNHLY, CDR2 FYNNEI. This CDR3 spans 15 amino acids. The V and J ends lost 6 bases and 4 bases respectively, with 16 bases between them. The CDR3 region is CASRERDTLYNEQFF. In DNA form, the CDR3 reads TGTGCCAGCAGGGAACGGGACACCCTATACAATGAGCAGTTCTTC.

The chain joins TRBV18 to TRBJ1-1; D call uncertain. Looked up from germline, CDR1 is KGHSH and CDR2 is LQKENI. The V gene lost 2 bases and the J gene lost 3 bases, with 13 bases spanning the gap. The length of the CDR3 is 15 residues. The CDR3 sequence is CASSPFSGWDTEAFF. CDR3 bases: TGTGCCAGCTCACCATTTTCGGGTTGGGACACTGAAGCTTTCTTT.

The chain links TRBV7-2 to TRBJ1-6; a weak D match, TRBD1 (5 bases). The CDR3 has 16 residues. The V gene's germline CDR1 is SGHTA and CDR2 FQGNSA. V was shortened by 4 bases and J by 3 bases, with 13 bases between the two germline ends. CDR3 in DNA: TGTGCCAGCAGCTCAGAGTCAGGGAACTATAATTCACCCCTCCACTTT. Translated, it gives CASSSESGNYNSPLHF.

CDR3 coding DNA: TGCGCCAGCAGCTTGACAGGGTCGGGCCAGCCCCAGCATTTT. It codes for CASSLTGSGQPQHF. V and J are TRBV5-1 and TRBJ1-5; D is possibly TRBD1 (6 bases). Germline V gene sequence: CDR1 SGHRS, CDR2 YFSETQ. This CDR3 comprises 14 residues. Trimming stripped 1 base from V and 7 bases from J, with 12 bases between.

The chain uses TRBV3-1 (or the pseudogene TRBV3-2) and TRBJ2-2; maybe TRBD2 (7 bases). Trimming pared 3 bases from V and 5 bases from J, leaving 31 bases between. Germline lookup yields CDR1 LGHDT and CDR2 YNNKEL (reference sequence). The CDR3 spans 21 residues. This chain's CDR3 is CASSHRWYRAGVMGLTGELFF. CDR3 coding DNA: TGTGCCAGCAGCCATAGATGGTACAGGGCGGGGGTAATGGGACTTACCGGGGAGCTGTTTTTT.

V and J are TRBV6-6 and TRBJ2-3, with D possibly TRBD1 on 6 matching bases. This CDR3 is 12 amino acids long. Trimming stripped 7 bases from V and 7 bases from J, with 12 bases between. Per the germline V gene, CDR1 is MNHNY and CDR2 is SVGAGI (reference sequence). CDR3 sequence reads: CASKFTGYTQYF. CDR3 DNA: TGTGCCAGCAAGTTCACAGGGTATACGCAGTATTTT.

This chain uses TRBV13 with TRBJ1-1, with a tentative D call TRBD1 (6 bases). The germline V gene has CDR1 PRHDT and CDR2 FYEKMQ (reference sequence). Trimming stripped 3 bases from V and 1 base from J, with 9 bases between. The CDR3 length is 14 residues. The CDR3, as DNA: TGTGCCAGCAGCTTTTACAGGGCGAACACTGAAGCTTTCTTT. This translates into CASSFYRANTEAFF.

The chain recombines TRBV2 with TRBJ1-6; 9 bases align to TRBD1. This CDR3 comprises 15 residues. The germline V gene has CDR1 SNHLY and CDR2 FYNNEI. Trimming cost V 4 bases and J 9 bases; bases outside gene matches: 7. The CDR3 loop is CASSAPGTGISPLHF. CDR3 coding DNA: TGTGCCAGCAGTGCACCGGGGACAGGGATTTCACCCCTCCACTTT.

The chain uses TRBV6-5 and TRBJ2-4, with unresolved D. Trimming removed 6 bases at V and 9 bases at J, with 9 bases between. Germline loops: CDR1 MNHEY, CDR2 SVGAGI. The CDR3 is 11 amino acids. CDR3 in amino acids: CASSPGGIQYF. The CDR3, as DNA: TGTGCCAGCAGCCCCGGTGGCATTCAGTACTTC.

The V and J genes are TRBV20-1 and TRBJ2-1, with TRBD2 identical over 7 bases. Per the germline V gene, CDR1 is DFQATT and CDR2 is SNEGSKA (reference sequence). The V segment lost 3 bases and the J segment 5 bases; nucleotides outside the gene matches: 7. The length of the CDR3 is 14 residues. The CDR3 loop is CSASWASGDNEQFF. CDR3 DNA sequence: TGCAGTGCTAGTTGGGCTAGCGGTGACAATGAGCAGTTCTTC.

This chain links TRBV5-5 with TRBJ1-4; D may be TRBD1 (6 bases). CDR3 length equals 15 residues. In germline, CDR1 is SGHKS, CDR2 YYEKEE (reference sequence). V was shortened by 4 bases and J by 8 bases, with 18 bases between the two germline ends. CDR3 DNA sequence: TGTGCCAGCAGCCGGGTGGGGTCAGGGGAAGAAAAACTGTTTTTT. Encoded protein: CASSRVGSGEEKLFF.

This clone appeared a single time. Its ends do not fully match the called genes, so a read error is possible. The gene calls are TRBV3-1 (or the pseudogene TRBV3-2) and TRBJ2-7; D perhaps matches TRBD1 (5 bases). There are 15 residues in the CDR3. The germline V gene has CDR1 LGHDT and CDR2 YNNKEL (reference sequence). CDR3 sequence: CASSHIQVFSYEQYF. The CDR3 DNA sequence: TGTGCCAGCAGCCATATACAGGTTTTCTCCTACGAGCAGTATTTC.

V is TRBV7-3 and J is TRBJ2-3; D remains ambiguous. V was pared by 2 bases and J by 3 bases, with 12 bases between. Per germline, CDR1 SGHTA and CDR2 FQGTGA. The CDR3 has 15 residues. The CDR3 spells CASSLGLRVTDTQYF. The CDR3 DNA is TGTGCCAGCAGCTTAGGTTTACGGGTTACAGATACGCAGTATTTT.

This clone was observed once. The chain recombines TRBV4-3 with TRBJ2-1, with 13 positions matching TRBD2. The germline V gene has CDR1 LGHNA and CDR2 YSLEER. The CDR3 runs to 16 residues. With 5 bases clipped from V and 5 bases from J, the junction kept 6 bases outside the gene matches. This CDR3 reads CASSRAGTSGNNEQFF. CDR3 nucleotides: TGCGCCAGCAGCAGGGCCGGGACTAGCGGGAACAATGAGCAGTTCTTC.

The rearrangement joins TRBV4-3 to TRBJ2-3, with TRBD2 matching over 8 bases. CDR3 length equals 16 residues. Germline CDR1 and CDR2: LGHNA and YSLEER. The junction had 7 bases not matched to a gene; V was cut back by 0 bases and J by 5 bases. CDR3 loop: CASSQDPGGAGDTQYF. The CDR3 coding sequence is TGCGCCAGCAGCCAAGATCCCGGGGGGGCAGGAGATACGCAGTATTTT.